This T cell receptor beta chain derives from a study of beta chain features in type 1 diabetes. Study-wide context: Examination covered fewer than 110 million sorted cells spanning all samples. Study results and caveats: A moderate, significant TCRB CDR3 shortening appeared in type 1 diabetes across four CD4+ subsets.

The V end lost 4 bases, the J end lost 4 bases, and 10 bases lay between the germline ends. Germline values: CDR1 MDHEN, CDR2 SYDVKM. CDR3 length: 14 amino acids. A remark on this clone: Its antigen is not identified.

As every portion of the isolated RNA was reverse transcribed, the sequencing read expressed TCRB transcripts. The data were produced by immunoSEQ multiplex PCR, yet TCRdb's version contains in-frame clones alone and is incomplete. Of roughly 150,000 clones in the sample, about 7.9% were seen once. Source material: central memory CD4+ T cells from blood. The clonotype originates from a man between 18 and 29 years old with type 1 diabetes. V and J are TRBV28 and TRBJ2-2; maybe TRBD1 (5 bases). CDR3 in DNA: TGTGCCAGCAGTTCGGCAGGGTTCACCGGGGAGCTGTTTTTT. Its translation is CASSSAGFTGELFF.